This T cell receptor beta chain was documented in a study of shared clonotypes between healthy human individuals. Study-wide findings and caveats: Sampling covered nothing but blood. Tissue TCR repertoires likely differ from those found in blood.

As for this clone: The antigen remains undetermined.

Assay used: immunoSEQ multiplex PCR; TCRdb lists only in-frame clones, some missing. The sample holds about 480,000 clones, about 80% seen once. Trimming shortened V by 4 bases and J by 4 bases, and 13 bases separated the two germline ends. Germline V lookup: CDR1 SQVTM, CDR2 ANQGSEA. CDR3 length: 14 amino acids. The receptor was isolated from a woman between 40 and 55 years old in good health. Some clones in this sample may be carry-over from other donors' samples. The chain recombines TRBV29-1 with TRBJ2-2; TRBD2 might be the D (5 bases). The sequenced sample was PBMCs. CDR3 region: CSVAGLVSTGELFF. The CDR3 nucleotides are TGCAGCGTTGCCGGACTGGTGAGCACCGGGGAGCTGTTTTTT.